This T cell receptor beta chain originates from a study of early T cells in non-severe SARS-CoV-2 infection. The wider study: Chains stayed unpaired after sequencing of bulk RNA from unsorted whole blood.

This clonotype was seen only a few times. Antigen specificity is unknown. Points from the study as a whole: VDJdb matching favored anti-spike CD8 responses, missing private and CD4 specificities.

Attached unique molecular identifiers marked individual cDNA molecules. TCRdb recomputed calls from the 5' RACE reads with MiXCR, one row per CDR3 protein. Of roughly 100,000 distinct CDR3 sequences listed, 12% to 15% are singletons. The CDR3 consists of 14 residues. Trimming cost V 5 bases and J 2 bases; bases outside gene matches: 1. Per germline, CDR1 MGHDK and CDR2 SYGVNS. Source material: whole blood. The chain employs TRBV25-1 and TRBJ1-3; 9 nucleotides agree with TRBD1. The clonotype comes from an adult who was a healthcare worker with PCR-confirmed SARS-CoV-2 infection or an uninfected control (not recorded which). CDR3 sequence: CASSRQGAGNTIYF. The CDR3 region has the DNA TGTGCCAGCAGTAGACAGGGGGCTGGAAACACCATATATTTT. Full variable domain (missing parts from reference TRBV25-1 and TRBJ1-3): EADIYQTPRYLVIGTGKKITLECSQTMGHDKMYWYQQDPGMELHLIHYSYGVNSTEKGDLSSESTVSRIRTEHFPLTLESARPSHTSQYLCASSRQGAGNTIYFGEGSWLTVV.